This TCR beta chain was captured by sequencing in a study of T cells in narcolepsy. Clones were read by immunoSEQ multiplex PCR, and TCRdb kept only the in-frame ones, dropping some. Seen here are around 27,000 clones, about 86% observed once, and the top ten hold approximately 0.7%. In germline, CDR1 is ENHRY, CDR2 SYGVKD. V gave up 3 bases and J gave up 2 bases; unmatched junction bases: 5. The CDR3 has 16 residues. This clone showed up just a few times. V gene TRBV10-3 combines with J gene TRBJ1-5, with TRBD1 matching 9 bases. The sequenced material came from CD45RA- memory CD4+ T cells from PBMCs. The receptor's source is a human donor with narcolepsy. CDR3 DNA: TGTGCCATCAGTGAAGTAAGGACAGGGGGCAATCAGCCCCAGCATTTT. Translated: CAISEVRTGGNQPQHF.